This T cell receptor (beta chain) is from a study of human CD8 memory T cell subsets. It was by negative magnetic separation that total CD8+ T cells were enriched. UMI-labeled 5' RACE was used to make TCR beta libraries. The authors' processing: Between 3,000 and 18,000 functional CDR3 beta clonotypes were found per TCR beta library. TCRdb processed the 5' RACE reads again and assigns one entry to each CDR3 protein, with no DNA. TCRdb's processing, not the authors', yielded these V and J calls. The sample is made up of fewer than 7,500 distinct CDR3 sequences, and the top ten hold around 20% of it. Considering frequency, this clonotype is medium-sized. Antigen unknown. General study points: In the comparison of repertoires, stem-like memory and precursor exhausted T cells overlapped only minimally.

The CDR3 is 14 amino acids. Germline values: CDR1 GTSNPN, CDR2 SVGIG (reference sequence). The chain is built from TRBV30 and TRBJ1-1; TCRdb designates TRBD1, a call that cannot be tested without DNA. The material sequenced was CD8+ T cells from PBMCs. The origin of this receptor is a human donor in good health. CDR3 protein: CAWSVGQPNTEAFF.